Below, 10 T cell receptor beta chains from the same sample are listed, as sequenced in a study of identical twins. MiXCR was run by TCRdb on the 5' RACE reads, yielding one entry per CDR3 protein. The sample has hundreds of thousands of distinct CDR3 sequences, about 18% seen once. These sequences were also reported in another study, on T cells expressing NK-cell markers.

Sequencing used PBMCs. The source is a woman aged 18-30 years in good health.

V gene TRBV6-1 combines with J gene TRBJ1-6; no reliable D call. The germline CDR1 and CDR2 sequences are MNHNS and SASEGT. Trimming shortened V by 7 bases and J by 5 bases, and 12 bases separated the two germline ends. The CDR3 has 14 residues. The DNA of the CDR3 is TGTGCCAGCAAACCCGATGGTGATAATTCACCCCTCCACTTT. Translating it yields CASKPDGDNSPLHF.

This clonotype has just a few counts. The chain employs TRBV7-9 and TRBJ1-1; no definite D call. Deletions cut 2 bases from V and 6 bases from J, with 10 bases between. CDR3 length equals 13 residues. From germline, CDR1 is SEHNR and CDR2 FQNEAQ (reference sequence). This CDR3 reads CASSLPGRPEAFF. In DNA, the CDR3 is TGTGCCAGCAGCTTACCCGGGAGGCCTGAAGCTTTCTTT.

A few counts support this clonotype. The rearrangement links TRBV5-4 to TRBJ2-5, with D possibly TRBD1 on 6 matching bases. CDR1 SGHNT and CDR2 YYREEE come from the germline V gene (reference sequence). The CDR3 length is 14 residues. V was shortened by 2 bases and J by 4 bases, with 12 bases between the two germline ends. The chain's CDR3 is CASSLNRDLETQYF. The CDR3 DNA sequence: TGTGCCAGCAGCTTAAACAGGGATTTAGAGACCCAGTACTTC.

This clonotype has only a few counts. The chain is built from TRBV5-4 and TRBJ2-5; the D gene is possibly TRBD2 (6 bases). This CDR3 has 15 amino acids. CDR1 and CDR2 from the germline V gene are SGHNT and YYREEE (reference sequence). V lost 1 base, J lost 5 bases, and 15 bases lay in between. For the CDR3, the DNA is TGTGCCAGCAGCTTGATGAAGAACGGAGGGGAGACCCAGTACTTC. Amino acids: CASSLMKNGGETQYF.

V gene TRBV9 combines with J gene TRBJ1-2; possibly TRBD1 for D (5 bases). Germline lookup yields CDR1 SGDLS and CDR2 YYNGEE. Between the trimmed V and J ends, which lost 0 bases and 3 bases, there was a span of 6 bases. This CDR3 is 13 amino acids long. The CDR3 loop reads CASSVGGDYGYTF. In nucleotides, the CDR3 is TGTGCCAGCAGCGTAGGGGGGGACTATGGCTACACCTTC. Filled out from reference TRBV9 and TRBJ1-2, the complete variable domain reads DSGVTQTPKHLITATGQRVTLRCSPRSGDLSVYWYQQSLDQGLQFLIQYYNGEERAKGNILERFSAQQFPDLHSELNLSSLELGDSALYFCASSVGGDYGYTFGSGTRLTVV.

The CDR3 sequence is CASSSIRDIVSDTQYF. The CDR3 DNA sequence: TGTGCCAGCAGTTCGATCCGGGACATAGTCTCAGATACGCAGTATTTT. J is TRBJ2-3 and V is TRBV12-3 or TRBV12-4, with D possibly being TRBD1 (6 bases). This CDR3 contains 16 residues. V dropped 4 bases and J dropped 4 bases, with 18 bases sitting between them.

The chain employs TRBV5-1 and TRBJ2-1; D might be TRBD2 (5 bases). The CDR3 spans 14 residues. Per the germline V gene, CDR1 is SGHRS and CDR2 is YFSETQ. V was trimmed by 2 bases and J by 6 bases, leaving 12 bases between them. CDR3 sequence reads: CASSFGLGSNEQFF. The CDR3 DNA reads TGCGCCAGCAGCTTCGGTTTGGGGAGCAATGAGCAGTTCTTC.

The V call is TRBV15, the J call TRBJ2-7; D gene ambiguous. Germline assignment: CDR1 LNHNV and CDR2 YYDKDF (reference sequence). Trimming cost V 0 bases and J 4 bases, with 7 bases left between them. The CDR3 runs 13 residues. CDR3 nucleotide sequence: TGTGCCACCAGCAGAGATAAGGAGTACGAGCAGTACTTC. It codes for CATSRDKEYEQYF.

This clonotype was seen a handful of times. The CDR3 sequence is CASSYDGYQETQYF. In nucleotides, the CDR3 is TGCGCCAGCAGTTATGACGGATACCAAGAGACCCAGTACTTC. This rearrangement joins TRBV10-2 to TRBJ2-5; no reliable D call. Germline-derived CDR1 and CDR2 are WSHSY and SAAADI. Trimming removed 5 bases from V and 0 bases from J, with 10 bases in between. The CDR3 contains 14 residues.

A few counts support this clonotype. The V gene is TRBV12-3 or TRBV12-4, the J gene TRBJ2-1, with D perhaps TRBD1 (5 bases). This CDR3 has 14 residues. V was trimmed by 6 bases and J by 8 bases, leaving 17 bases between them. The CDR3: CASRLQGMGDEQFF. The CDR3 bases are TGTGCCAGCAGACTCCAGGGAATGGGCGATGAGCAGTTCTTC.